The next 19 T cell receptor beta chains were all read from a single sample in a study of memory CD4+ T cells and cytomegalovirus serostatus. Using immunoSEQ multiplex PCR, the repertoire was profiled, and TCRdb retains in-frame clones only, with some absent. The sample comprises some 50,000 clones, 77% of which are singletons, and about 0.6% rests with the top ten. Single viable CD3+CD4+CD8-CD45RO+ cells were sorted as the memory CD4+ T cells. The source material was memory CD4+ T cells from blood. The receptors stem from an adult in good health and CMV-seronegative.

The rearrangement uses TRBV21-1 and TRBJ1-1; TRBD1 was called by the table and not checked on the DNA. TRBV21-1 is a recognized pseudogene. The CDR3 has 16 amino acids. CDR3 nucleotide sequence: TGTGCCAGCAGCAAAGTGAGGGGGACCCAAATGAATGAAGCTTTCTTT. This translates into CASSKVRGTQMNEAFF.

The chain employs TRBV7-2 and TRBJ1-5; no reliable D call. The V and J ends lost 5 bases and 3 bases respectively, with 8 bases between them. This CDR3 contains 13 residues. CDR1 is SGHTA and CDR2 is FQGNSA in the germline V gene. For the CDR3, the DNA is TGTGCCAGCAGCAACGGACTCAATCAGCCCCAGCATTTT. It encodes CASSNGLNQPQHF.

The CDR3 DNA follows: TGTGCCAGCAGCGTAGATGCAGGCGGGGACACTGAAGCTTTCTTT. Translating gives CASSVDAGGDTEAFF. V gene TRBV9 combines with J gene TRBJ1-1; D is undetermined. Trimming stripped 0 bases from V and 3 bases from J, with 12 bases between. From germline, CDR1 is SGDLS and CDR2 YYNGEE. CDR3 length: 15 amino acids.

This clone was recorded once. This chain links TRBV4-1 with TRBJ2-1; 8 nucleotides align to TRBD2. The germline CDR1 and CDR2 sequences are MGHRA and YSYEKL. The CDR3 covers 18 residues. V lost 1 base, J lost 9 bases, and 17 bases stayed unmatched. The CDR3 protein is CASSQVGGPSGSLREQFF. In nucleotides, the CDR3 is TGCGCCAGCAGCCAAGTGGGGGGTCCTAGCGGGTCCCTCCGTGAGCAGTTCTTC.

This chain uses TRBV2 with TRBJ2-3; D is undetermined. In germline, CDR1 is SNHLY, CDR2 FYNNEI. The V end was cut by 4 bases, the J end by 2 bases, with 16 bases between. The CDR3 sequence is 16 residues long. This CDR3 reads CASSGTGRQVTDTQYF. CDR3 DNA sequence: TGTGCCAGCAGTGGGACCGGACGTCAGGTCACAGATACGCAGTATTTT.

This chain's CDR3 is CASSFRDREDYGYTF. The CDR3 DNA reads as TGCGCCAGCAGCTTTCGAGACAGGGAAGACTATGGCTACACCTTC. The chain combines TRBV5-1 with TRBJ1-2; 7 bases align to TRBD1. The CDR3 extends over 15 amino acids. The germline CDR1 and CDR2 sequences are SGHRS and YFSETQ. The V gene end was trimmed by 2 bases and the J gene end by 3 bases; junction bases not matched to a gene: 7.

The table lists this clone with a count of one. V is TRBV5-1 and J is TRBJ2-7, with no clear D. The CDR3 contains 10 residues. Germline-derived CDR1 and CDR2 are SGHRS and YFSETQ. The V and J ends lost 2 bases and 3 bases respectively, with 0 bases between them. The CDR3 bases are TGCGCCAGCAGCTTCTACGAGCAGTACTTC. Its protein product is CASSFYEQYF.

A few counts support this clone. The V gene is TRBV15, the J gene TRBJ1-4, with D possibly being TRBD1 (5 bases). V was trimmed by 0 bases and J by 6 bases, leaving 8 bases between them. The CDR3 is made up of 14 amino acids. The germline gives CDR1 LNHNV, CDR2 YYDKDF (reference sequence). The CDR3: CATSRDRGYEKLFF. CDR3 coding DNA: TGTGCCACCAGCAGAGATCGGGGCTATGAAAAACTGTTTTTT.

This chain joins TRBV4-2 and TRBJ1-1; possible D gene TRBD1, 5 bases. Trimming took 4 bases from V and 3 from J, leaving 9 bases between them. CDR1 and CDR2 (germline): LGHNA, YNFKEQ. The CDR3 consists of 13 residues. CDR3 sequence: CASSRDSYTEAFF. The CDR3 region has the DNA TGTGCCAGCAGCCGGGACTCGTACACTGAAGCTTTCTTT.

This clone was seen a single time. The V call is TRBV4-1, the J call TRBJ2-4; 10 bases fit TRBD2. Trimming at V came to 2 bases and at J to 6 bases, leaving 4 bases not matched to a gene. Looked up from germline, CDR1 is MGHRA and CDR2 is YSYEKL. CDR3 length equals 15 residues. CDR3 DNA sequence: TGCGCCAGCAGCCAATCTGGGACTAGCGCAAACATTCAGTACTTC. Protein sequence: CASSQSGTSANIQYF.

The J gene is TRBJ2-2, the V gene TRBV2; D possibly corresponds to TRBD1 (6 bases). The CDR3 consists of 17 residues. With 6 bases removed from V and 5 bases from J, the gap between germline ends came to 22 bases. Per the germline V gene, CDR1 is SNHLY and CDR2 is FYNNEI. The CDR3 DNA reads TGTGCCAGCAGCCAAAACCGGGCCTCAAGGGGGACCGGGGAGCTGTTTTTT. This gives the protein CASSQNRASRGTGELFF.

V is TRBV7-2 and J is TRBJ1-3, with a weak D call TRBD1 (5 bases). The CDR3 loop spans 14 amino acids. V was cut by 5 bases and J by 1 base, with 9 bases left in between. Germline CDR1 reads SGHTA; CDR2 reads FQGNSA. CDR3 nucleotide sequence: TGTGCCAGCAGCGTGCAGGGTTCTGGAAACACCATATATTTT. Encoded protein: CASSVQGSGNTIYF.

This chain links TRBV11-1 with TRBJ2-1, with D unclear. The germline gives CDR1 SGHAT, CDR2 FQDESV (reference sequence). V dropped 0 bases and J dropped 10 bases, with 10 bases sitting between them. The CDR3 extends over 13 amino acids. The CDR3 here is CASSLAGSSEQFF. CDR3 nucleotides: TGTGCCAGCAGCTTAGCCGGTTCCTCAGAGCAGTTCTTC.

The J gene is TRBJ2-3, the V gene TRBV4-2, with D tentatively TRBD1 (5 bases). CDR1 LGHNA and CDR2 YNFKEQ come from the germline V gene. Trimming removed 1 base at V and 3 bases at J, with 11 bases between. The CDR3 has 15 residues. The CDR3 coding sequence is TGTGCCAGCAGCCAAGGGGATAGACAGACAGATACGCAGTATTTT. Translation gives CASSQGDRQTDTQYF.

The V and J genes are TRBV7-2 and TRBJ1-5; D gene uncertain. Germline CDR1 SGHTA, CDR2 FQGNSA. The CDR3 has 13 residues. V lost 6 bases, J lost 3 bases, and 9 bases lay in between. In DNA form, the CDR3 reads TGTGCCAGCAGGGTGGATGCCAATCAGCCCCAGCATTTT. Protein: CASRVDANQPQHF.

The chain carries TRBV2 and TRBJ2-1; 7 nucleotides align to TRBD1. The CDR3 length is 12 residues. V gave up 7 bases and J gave up 6 bases; unmatched junction bases: 3. Germline V gene lookup returns CDR1 SNHLY and CDR2 FYNNEI. CDR3 DNA: TGTGCCAGCAAGGGACAGTCCAATGAGCAGTTCTTC. Translation gives CASKGQSNEQFF.

The count of this clone is one. The CDR3 sequence: CASRDGASGYSNQPQHF. DNA of the CDR3: TGTGCCAGCAGGGACGGTGCTAGTGGTTATAGCAATCAGCCCCAGCATTTT. The chain has TRBV2 and TRBJ1-5; the D is unclear. The germline CDR1 and CDR2 sequences are SNHLY and FYNNEI. The length of the CDR3 is 17 residues. V was cut by 6 bases and J by 0 bases, with 18 bases left in between.

This clone appeared once. The chain employs TRBV2 and TRBJ1-1; no clear D gene. Germline V CDR1 and CDR2: SNHLY, FYNNEI. The CDR3 contains 15 residues. Between the trimmed V and J ends, which lost 5 bases and 4 bases, there was a span of 17 bases. This CDR3 is CASSSSNPLLTEAFF. CDR3 DNA: TGTGCCAGCAGTTCCTCCAACCCCCTCCTCACTGAAGCTTTCTTT.

The J gene is TRBJ2-7, the V gene TRBV20-1; D gene ambiguous. Germline CDR1 DFQATT, CDR2 SNEGSKA (reference sequence). The CDR3 spans 11 residues. V dropped 5 bases and J dropped 6 bases, with 11 bases sitting between them. CDR3 protein: CSAYHIAEQYF. The DNA of the CDR3 is TGCAGTGCTTATCACATCGCCGAGCAGTACTTC.